This T cell receptor beta chain comes out of a study of beta chain features in type 1 diabetes. Overall study findings and caveats: The study found fewer insertions and more deletions at VDJ junctions in type 1 diabetes patients.

Expressed TCRB transcripts got sequenced, as all isolated RNA was reverse transcribed. The repertoire was sequenced with immunoSEQ multiplex PCR; TCRdb's copy has only in-frame clones and lacks some. The table includes around 340,000 clones, 8% detected once. V lost 1 base to trimming and J lost 5 bases; unmatched junction nucleotides: 4. Germline CDR1 reads LGHNA; CDR2 reads YNFKEQ. The length of the CDR3 is 14 residues. Note on this clone: The antigen is undetermined.

A single heparinised blood sample, averaging approximately 0.12 L, was obtained per donor. A CD45RO/CCR7/CD25/CD127/CD95/CD27 panel sorted naive, central memory, regulatory and stem cell-like memory CD4+ cells. This receptor was taken from a woman between 18 and 29 years old in good health. Sequenced input: central memory CD4+ T cells from blood. This rearrangement joins TRBV4-2 to TRBJ2-5, with 7 bases lining up with TRBD1. CDR3 protein: CASSQAIQGETQYF. The CDR3 DNA reads as TGTGCCAGCAGCCAAGCGATACAGGGGGAGACCCAGTACTTC.